This is a list of T cell receptor beta chains from one sample in a study of blood T cells in healthy people across ages. TCRdb itself ran the 5' RACE reads through MiXCR, one entry per CDR3 protein. The top ten clones hold 20% of a sample with under 800,000 distinct CDR3 sequences, roughly 43% of them seen once. Sequencing was done on a sample of blood. These receptor sequences come from a woman aged 60-75 years in good health. Each CDR3 is given with its conserved first and last residue. The D gene is left open where the match is weak. Clone size, where shown, is once, few, many, or a class for clones that have expanded.

V,size,D,J,DNA,CDR3
TRBV28,few,.,TRBJ2-1,TGTGCCAGCAGTCCATTAACGCAGGGGTGGGACAATGAGCAGTTCTTC,CASSPLTQGWDNEQFF
TRBV27,.,TRBD2,TRBJ2-1,TGTGCCAGCAGTCCCGATGGGGCAGCGCGGGAGACCCAGTTCTTC,CASSPDGAARETQFF
TRBV18,.,.,TRBJ2-5,TGTGCCAGCTCACCAGATCGGGGGGCGAGAGAGACCCAGTACTTC,CASSPDRGARETQYF
TRBV30,few,TRBD1,TRBJ2-1,TGTGCCTGGAGTGTAGGGACAGGGGGGAATGAGCAGTTCTTC,CAWSVGTGGNEQFF
TRBV29-1,.,.,TRBJ1-1,TGCAGCGCTAGGACCCGGATGAACACTGAAGCTTTCTTT,CSARTRMNTEAFF
TRBV6-5,once,.,TRBJ2-5,TGTGCCAGCAGTGACGGGATAGGGGAGACCCAGTACTTC,CASSDGIGETQYF
TRBV4-2,few,TRBD2,TRBJ2-3,TGTGCCAGCAGCTCAAGACTAGCGGGAGCATACCACAGCACAGATACGCAGTATTTT,CASSSRLAGAYHSTDTQYF
TRBV28,.,TRBD1,TRBJ1-4,TGTGCCTCCGGGACAGGGAATGGAAAACTGTTTTTT,CASGTGNGKLFF
TRBV7-9,many,.,TRBJ2-3,TGTGCCAGCAGCTTAGCTAGTCCGACAGATACGCAGTATTTT,CASSLASPTDTQYF
TRBV5-6,.,.,TRBJ2-5,TGTGCCAGCAGCTTGAAGGCAGTCCCGTGGACCCAGTACTTC,CASSLKAVPWTQYF
TRBV7-7,.,.,TRBJ2-5,TGTGCCAGCAGTTCGACCGGGACAAGACAAGAGACCCAGTACTTC,CASSSTGTRQETQYF
TRBV20-1,many,TRBD2,TRBJ2-3,TGCAGTGCTATCCCGACTAGCGCCCGGGATACGCAGTATTTT,CSAIPTSARDTQYF
TRBV29-1,many,.,TRBJ2-7,TGCAGCGTTGGCCCTCCCACAGGGACTGGAGGCGAGCAGTACTTC,CSVGPPTGTGGEQYF
TRBV7-2,many,.,TRBJ2-7,TGTGCCAGCAGCTTAGTGGACAGCTACGAGCAGTACTTC,CASSLVDSYEQYF
TRBV5-1,.,.,TRBJ2-3,TGCGCCAGCAGCTTTGGATCCCAGCTCAATACAGATACGCAGTATTTT,CASSFGSQLNTDTQYF
TRBV25-1,.,TRBD1,TRBJ1-1,TGTGCCAGCAGTTCGCCTCCGGGACAGGGGAACACTGAAGCTTTCTTT,CASSSPPGQGNTEAFF
TRBV24-1,many,TRBD2,TRBJ2-5,TGTGCCACCAGTGAGATTAGCGGGGCACAAGAGACCCAGTACTTC,CATSEISGAQETQYF
TRBV3-1,.,.,TRBJ2-5,TGTGCCAGCAGCCCCAGTAGGGGGACTGCCCAGTACTTC,CASSPSRGTAQYF
TRBV12-3/TRBV12-4,.,TRBD1,TRBJ2-2,TGTGCCAGCAGTACCTCCGGGACAGGGAAGCTTACCGGGGAGCTGTTTTTT,CASSTSGTGKLTGELFF
TRBV5-1,.,TRBD2,TRBJ2-7,TGCGCCAGCAGCTTGGGGGGGACTAGCGGGGTTTCCCCCTACGAGCAGTACTTC,CASSLGGTSGVSPYEQYF
TRBV5-5,few,.,TRBJ2-2,TGTGCCAGTAGGAGAGACAGCGCGAACACCGGGGAGCTGTTTTTT,CASRRDSANTGELFF
TRBV7-2,.,TRBD1,TRBJ1-4,TGTGCCAGCAGCTCTGCCGGGACAGGGCATGAAAAACTGTTTTTT,CASSSAGTGHEKLFF
TRBV20-1,.,TRBD2,TRBJ2-7,TGCAGTGCCAAACCCCGTGGCGGGGGTTACAATGAGCAGTACTTC,CSAKPRGGGYNEQYF
TRBV5-1,many,.,TRBJ2-7,TGCGCCAGCAGCTTGGAACTTGCTGGGGGCTACGAGCAGTACTTC,CASSLELAGGYEQYF
TRBV12-3/TRBV12-4,.,TRBD2,TRBJ2-3,TGTGCCAGCCTCCCGACTAGCTGGCGGACTAGAACAGATGTGCAGTATTTT,CASLPTSWRTRTDVQYF
TRBV29-1,few,.,TRBJ1-2,TGCAGCGTTGAACCCCCGGACAGAAACGGCTACACCTTC,CSVEPPDRNGYTF
TRBV5-1,.,.,TRBJ2-5,TGCGCCAGCAGCTTGCTGGACAACCAAGAGACCCAGTACTTC,CASSLLDNQETQYF
TRBV14,many,.,TRBJ2-1,TGTGCCAGCAGCCAAGATACAAGTTACAATGAGCAGTTCTTC,CASSQDTSYNEQFF
TRBV4-1,once,.,TRBJ2-7,TGCGCCAGCAGCCAAGGAGGGGGGAAAACCTACGAGCAGTACTTC,CASSQGGGKTYEQYF
TRBV12-3/TRBV12-4,few,TRBD2,TRBJ2-5,TGTGCCAGCAGTGTTGCCGGGACTAAAGAGACCCAGTACTTC,CASSVAGTKETQYF
TRBV9,few,.,TRBJ2-1,TGTGCCAGCAGCGTAGCTACATTGAATACAGGAAGCAATGAGCAGTTCTTC,CASSVATLNTGSNEQFF
TRBV20-1,many,.,TRBJ2-1,TGCAGTGCTAGAGATCGGTCGGGGCCTCACAATGAGCAGTTCTTC,CSARDRSGPHNEQFF
TRBV4-2,.,TRBD2,TRBJ2-7,TGTGCCAGCAGCCGCGACAGCGGGAGTACGACCGACGAGCAGTACTTC,CASSRDSGSTTDEQYF
TRBV12-3/TRBV12-4,few,.,TRBJ1-2,TGTGCCAGCAGTTTCGGCAGTGATTACTATGGCTACACCTTC,CASSFGSDYYGYTF
TRBV7-2,.,TRBD2,TRBJ2-3,TGTGCCAGCAGCTTACTCACTAGCGGGAGGGGCCTAAGGACAGATACGCAGTATTTT,CASSLLTSGRGLRTDTQYF
TRBV30,.,.,TRBJ1-2,TGTGCCTGGGGTAGCCGCCCCGATGAAGCACCCTATGGCTACACCTTC,CAWGSRPDEAPYGYTF
TRBV4-2,few,.,TRBJ2-2,TGTGCCAGCAGCTTAATAACCGGGGAGCTGTTTTTT,CASSLITGELFF
TRBV6-6,many,TRBD2,TRBJ2-1,TGTGCCAGCAGTAGGGAGGGGTGGAGTGAGCAGTTCTTC,CASSREGWSEQFF
TRBV7-3,.,.,TRBJ2-2,TGTGCCAGCAGCTTGAACAGGGGGGAGCTGTTTTTT,CASSLNRGELFF
TRBV12-3/TRBV12-4,.,.,TRBJ1-1,TGTGCCAGCAGCCCCAACACCGGGACTGAAGCTTTCTTT,CASSPNTGTEAFF
TRBV10-3,few,.,TRBJ2-7,TGTGCCATCAGTGTCCAGGGTTACGAGCAGTACTTC,CAISVQGYEQYF
TRBV20-1,.,.,TRBJ2-7,TGCAGTGCTAGAGATGTGGGGGGTGTTTCCTACGAGCAGTACTTC,CSARDVGGVSYEQYF
TRBV29-1,many,.,TRBJ1-2,TGCAGCGCCGGGGGGGTTAGAGTCTCTGGCTACACCTTC,CSAGGVRVSGYTF
TRBV29-1,many,.,TRBJ2-6,TGCAGCGTCAGAACTGGGGCCAACGTCCTGACTTTC,CSVRTGANVLTF
TRBV29-1,few,TRBD1,TRBJ2-3,TGCAGCGTTGAAGAGTGGACAGGCTCCACGGTAGATACGCAGTATTTT,CSVEEWTGSTVDTQYF
TRBV7-2,many,.,TRBJ2-1,TGTGCCAGCAGCTTGGGTCAGATCAATGAGCAGTTCTTC,CASSLGQINEQFF
TRBV24-1,few,.,TRBJ2-1,TGTGCCACCAGCGATCCAGGAGGGGCCTACAATGAGCAGTTCTTC,CATSDPGGAYNEQFF